This TCR beta chain was observed in a study of regulatory T cells in long-lasting Graves disease. Overall study findings and caveats: Limited sample numbers may have lowered accuracy. Newly diagnosed patients shared 850 to 1,000 public clonotypes; persistent patients shared around 2,800.

In its sample, this clonotype was seen many times. What it binds is not known. Germline CDR1 reads DFQATT; CDR2 reads SNEGSKA (reference sequence). The V and J ends lost 5 bases and 6 bases respectively, with 14 bases between them. This CDR3 is 13 amino acids long. Sample time point: newly diagnosed GD, antithyroid drugs for less than 3 months. The TCR library was made from RNA extracted from PBMCs. Peripheral blood, about 10 milliliters per patient, was collected in EDTA tubes. Arm-PCR with iRepertoire HTBI primers amplified the CDR3 regions for these TCR beta libraries. Original handling: Identified segments across samples numbered roughly 62 TRBV and roughly 15 TRBJ. TCRdb recomputed calls from the multiplex PCR reads with MiXCR, one row per CDR3 protein. The V and J calls were not made by the authors but by TCRdb's processing. The sample has some 230,000 distinct CDR3 sequences; 18% are singletons.

This material consisted of peripheral blood mononuclear cells (PBMCs), taken at new diagnosis, from a patient treated with antithyroid drugs. The TCR sequence derives from a female donor with Graves disease. The chain has TRBV20-1 and TRBJ2-1; D is ambiguous. DNA for the CDR3: TGCAGTGCTTTGAGTCCGGGTGTCAATGAGCAGTTCTTC. Residues: CSALSPGVNEQFF.